The 11 T cell receptor beta chains presented below share a single source sample, sequenced in a study of T cell repertoires in cytomegalovirus infection. TCRdb independently ran MiXCR on the reads; one entry per CDR3 protein. The table lists about 740,000 distinct CDR3 sequences, 30% to 40% of them singletons, with 15% to 20% in the top ten. No antigen is known for these receptors. The sequences come from cultured PBMCs, collected from culture after CMV antigen stimulation. The receptors here all came from a human donor in good health (CMV status not recorded). Some clones in this sample may be carry-over from other donors' samples.

This clonotype turned up a few times. This sequence joins TRBV11-2 and TRBJ2-2; tentatively, D is TRBD1 (5 bases). Germline CDR1 is SGHAT and CDR2 is FQNNGV. Deletions cut 3 bases from V and 4 bases from J, with 12 bases between. This CDR3 has 15 residues. CDR3 coding DNA: TGTGCCAGCAGCTTTCAGGGTAGAGGCACCGGGGAGCTGTTTTTT. It specifies CASSFQGRGTGELFF.

V usage is TRBV6-2 or TRBV6-3 and J usage is TRBJ1-2; D gene uncertain. The germline CDR1 and CDR2 sequences are MNHEY and SVGEGT. The V and J ends lost 1 base and 9 bases respectively, with 6 bases between them. This CDR3 is 11 amino acids long. The CDR3 nucleotides are TGTGCCAGCAGTTACTATTCAAGCTACACCTTC. Amino acid sequence: CASSYYSSYTF.

This clonotype was observed a few times. The chain joins TRBV4-1 to TRBJ1-5; TRBD1 is a possible D gene (6 bases). V was cut by 5 bases and J by 0 bases, with 11 bases left in between. There are 15 residues in the CDR3. Germline assignment: CDR1 MGHRA and CDR2 YSYEKL. CDR3 region: CASSGRGYSNQPQHF. For the CDR3, the DNA is TGCGCCAGCAGCGGAAGGGGGTATAGCAATCAGCCCCAGCATTTT.

This chain's CDR3 is CATSRDRPPETQYF. CDR3 DNA: TGTGCCACCAGCAGAGATAGGCCCCCGGAGACCCAGTACTTC. The chain links TRBV15 to TRBJ2-5; D gene uncertain. CDR3 length equals 14 residues. Germline V lookup: CDR1 LNHNV, CDR2 YYDKDF (reference sequence). V lost 0 bases to trimming and J lost 5 bases, with 10 bases between them.

J is TRBJ1-4 and V is TRBV19, with D unresolved. Trimming stripped 5 bases from V and 3 bases from J, with 13 bases between. Per germline, CDR1 LNHDA and CDR2 SQIVND (reference sequence). The CDR3 runs to 15 residues. CDR3 protein: CASSPRSRSNEKLFF. The CDR3 DNA sequence: TGTGCCAGTAGTCCCAGGAGCCGCTCTAATGAAAAACTGTTTTTT.

The CDR3 DNA is TGTGCCAGCAGCCTTCGAGGGGGGGCAAGCACAGATACGCAGTATTTT. Protein sequence: CASSLRGGASTDTQYF. The rearrangement joins TRBV11-1 to TRBJ2-3, with D maybe TRBD2 (7 bases). CDR1 SGHAT and CDR2 FQDESV come from the germline V gene (reference sequence). This CDR3 has 16 amino acids. V lost 5 bases to trimming and J lost 0 bases, with 15 bases between them. Full variable domain (outside the CDR3, taken from reference TRBV11-1 and TRBJ2-3): EAEVAQSPRYKITEKSQAVAFWCDPISGHATLYWYRQILGQGPELLVQFQDESVVDDSQLPKDRFSAERLKGVDSTLKIQPAELGDSAMYLCASSLRGGASTDTQYFGPGTRLTVL.

This clonotype turned up a few times. The V call is TRBV6-5, the J call TRBJ1-4, with 10 bases lining up with TRBD1. J lost 7 bases, V lost 0 bases, and 5 bases had no gene match. Germline values: CDR1 MNHEY, CDR2 SVGAGI. The CDR3 runs to 16 residues. CDR3 in amino acids: CASSYSIGQGGEKLFF. CDR3 bases: TGTGCCAGCAGTTACTCGATCGGACAGGGGGGTGAAAAACTGTTTTTT.

The chain has TRBV4-1 and TRBJ1-5; D ambiguous. The ends were cut back, 2 bases at V and 6 bases at J, with 8 bases in the middle. The CDR3 totals 13 residues. CDR1 is MGHRA, CDR2 YSYEKL, per germline. The CDR3 nucleotides are TGCGCCAGCAGCCAATGGGTCAGTCAGCCCCAGCATTTT. It yields the protein CASSQWVSQPQHF.

The CDR3 DNA is TGTGCCACCCTCGACGGGGACAGGGGAGCTTCTGGAAACACCATATATTTT. Its protein product is CATLDGDRGASGNTIYF. This rearrangement joins TRBV10-3 to TRBJ1-3; 10 bases align to TRBD1. Per germline, CDR1 ENHRY and CDR2 SYGVKD. Unmatched junction bases numbered 13, after V lost 10 bases and J lost 1 base. The CDR3 totals 17 residues.

The chain has TRBV20-1 and TRBJ1-2; TRBD1 is a possible D gene (5 bases). The CDR3 consists of 11 residues. V dropped 1 base and J dropped 8 bases, with 8 bases sitting between them. In germline, CDR1 is DFQATT, CDR2 SNEGSKA (reference sequence). The CDR3 nucleotides are TGCAGTGCTAGAGGGACACCAGGCTACACCTTC. As protein: CSARGTPGYTF.

This chain joins TRBV2 and TRBJ1-5, with no clear D. Germline values: CDR1 SNHLY, CDR2 FYNNEI. Deletions cut 1 base from V and 9 bases from J, with 13 bases between. The CDR3 runs to 14 residues. This CDR3 reads CASSEGLEVRPQHF. CDR3 coding DNA: TGTGCCAGCAGTGAAGGCTTGGAAGTTCGGCCCCAGCATTTT.